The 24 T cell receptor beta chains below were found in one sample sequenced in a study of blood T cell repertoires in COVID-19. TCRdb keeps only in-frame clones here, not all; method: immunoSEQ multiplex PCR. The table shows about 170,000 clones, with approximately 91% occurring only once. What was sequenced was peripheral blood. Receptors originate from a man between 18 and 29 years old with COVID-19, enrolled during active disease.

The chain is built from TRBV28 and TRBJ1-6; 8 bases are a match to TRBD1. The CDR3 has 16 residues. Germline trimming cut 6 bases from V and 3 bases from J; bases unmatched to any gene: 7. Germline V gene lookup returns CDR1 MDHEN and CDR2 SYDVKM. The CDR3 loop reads CASRLGQALYNSPLHF. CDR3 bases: TGTGCCAGCAGACTGGGACAGGCCCTCTATAATTCACCCCTCCACTTT.

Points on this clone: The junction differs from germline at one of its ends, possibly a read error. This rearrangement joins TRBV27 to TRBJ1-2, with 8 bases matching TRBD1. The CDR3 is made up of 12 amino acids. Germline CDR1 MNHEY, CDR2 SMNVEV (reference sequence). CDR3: CTSSKTGVGYTF. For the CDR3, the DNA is TGTACCAGCAGTAAGACAGGGGTCGGCTACACCTTC.

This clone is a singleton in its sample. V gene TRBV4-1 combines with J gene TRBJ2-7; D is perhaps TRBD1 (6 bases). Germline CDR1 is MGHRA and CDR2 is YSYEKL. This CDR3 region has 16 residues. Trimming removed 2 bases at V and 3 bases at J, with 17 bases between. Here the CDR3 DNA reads TGCGCCAGCAGCCAACAGGGGCCGGGCCTGGGCTACGAGCAGTACTTC. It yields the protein CASSQQGPGLGYEQYF.

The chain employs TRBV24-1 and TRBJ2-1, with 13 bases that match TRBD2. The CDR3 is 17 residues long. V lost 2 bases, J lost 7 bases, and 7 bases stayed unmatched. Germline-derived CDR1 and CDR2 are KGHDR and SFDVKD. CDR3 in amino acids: CATSDSWTSGGGNEQFF. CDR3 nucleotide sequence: TGTGCCACCAGTGATTCGTGGACTAGCGGGGGAGGGAATGAGCAGTTCTTC.

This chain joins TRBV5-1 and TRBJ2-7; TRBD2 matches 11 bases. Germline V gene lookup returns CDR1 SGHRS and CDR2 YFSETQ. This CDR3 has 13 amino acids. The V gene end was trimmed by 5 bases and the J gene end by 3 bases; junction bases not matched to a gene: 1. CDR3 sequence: CASRGTSGYEQYF. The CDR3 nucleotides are TGCGCCAGCAGAGGGACTAGCGGCTACGAGCAGTACTTC.

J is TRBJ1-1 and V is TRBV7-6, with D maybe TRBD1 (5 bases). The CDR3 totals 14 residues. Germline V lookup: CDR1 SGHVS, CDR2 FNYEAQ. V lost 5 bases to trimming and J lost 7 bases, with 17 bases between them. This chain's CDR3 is CASSPGLVGGEAFF. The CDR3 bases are TGTGCCAGCAGCCCAGGCCTCGTCGGGGGTGAAGCTTTCTTT.

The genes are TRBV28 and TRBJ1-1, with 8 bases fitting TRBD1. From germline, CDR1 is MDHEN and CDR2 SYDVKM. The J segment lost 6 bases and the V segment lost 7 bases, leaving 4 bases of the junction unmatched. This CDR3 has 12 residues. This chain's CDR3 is CASNGQGAEAFF. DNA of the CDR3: TGTGCCAGCAATGGACAGGGAGCTGAAGCTTTCTTT.

The CDR3 DNA is TGTGCCAGCAGTTCGGGACGACTAGCGGGAGGTTACAATGAGCAGTTCTTC. Translated: CASSSGRLAGGYNEQFF. The rearrangement uses TRBV27 and TRBJ2-1, with TRBD2 identical over 13 bases. CDR1 is MNHEY, CDR2 SMNVEV, per germline (reference sequence). The length of the CDR3 is 17 residues. V lost 4 bases, J lost 4 bases, and 7 bases stayed unmatched.

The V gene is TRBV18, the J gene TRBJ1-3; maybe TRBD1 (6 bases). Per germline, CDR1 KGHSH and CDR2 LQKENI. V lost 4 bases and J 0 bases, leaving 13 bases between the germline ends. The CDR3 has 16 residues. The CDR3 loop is CASSLSRTVSGNTIYF. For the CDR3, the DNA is TGTGCCAGCTCACTCTCCCGGACAGTCTCTGGAAACACCATATATTTT. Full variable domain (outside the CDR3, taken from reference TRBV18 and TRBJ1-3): NAGVMQNPRHLVRRRGQEARLRCSPMKGHSHVYWYRQLPEEGLKFMVYLQKENIIDESGMPKERFSAEFPKEGPSILRIQQVVRGDSAAYFCASSLSRTVSGNTIYFGEGSWLTVV.

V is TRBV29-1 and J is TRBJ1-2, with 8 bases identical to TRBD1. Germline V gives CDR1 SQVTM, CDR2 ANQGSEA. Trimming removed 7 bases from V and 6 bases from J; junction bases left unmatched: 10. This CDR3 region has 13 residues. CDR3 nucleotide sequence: TGCAGCGGTCTTTCAGGGGGCACAGATGGCTACACCTTC. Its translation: CSGLSGGTDGYTF.

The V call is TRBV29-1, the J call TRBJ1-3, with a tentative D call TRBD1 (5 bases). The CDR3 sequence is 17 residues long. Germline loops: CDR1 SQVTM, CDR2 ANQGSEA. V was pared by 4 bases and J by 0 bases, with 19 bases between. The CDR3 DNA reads TGCAGCGTTGCGGAGGGGACGGCACTTTACTCTGGAAACACCATATATTTT. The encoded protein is CSVAEGTALYSGNTIYF.

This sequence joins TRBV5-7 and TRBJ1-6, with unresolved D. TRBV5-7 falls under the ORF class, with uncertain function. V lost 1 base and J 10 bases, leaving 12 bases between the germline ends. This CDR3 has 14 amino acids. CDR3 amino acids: CASSLMRMRSPLHF. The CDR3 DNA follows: TGTGCCAGCAGCTTGATGCGGATGCGATCACCCCTCCACTTT.

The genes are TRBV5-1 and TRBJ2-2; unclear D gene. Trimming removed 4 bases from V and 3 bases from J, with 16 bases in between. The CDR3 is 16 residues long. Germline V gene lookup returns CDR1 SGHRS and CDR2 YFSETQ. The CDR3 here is CASSHSSPFDTGELFF. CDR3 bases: TGCGCCAGCAGCCACTCAAGTCCTTTCGACACCGGGGAGCTGTTTTTT.

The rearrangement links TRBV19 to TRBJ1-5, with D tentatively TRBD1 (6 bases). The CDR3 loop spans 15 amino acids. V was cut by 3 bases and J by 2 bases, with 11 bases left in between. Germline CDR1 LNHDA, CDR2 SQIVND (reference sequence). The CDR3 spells CASSMQGQGNQPQHF. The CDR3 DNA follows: TGTGCCAGTAGTATGCAGGGGCAAGGCAATCAGCCCCAGCATTTT. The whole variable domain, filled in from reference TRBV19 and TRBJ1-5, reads DGGITQSPKYLFRKEGQNVTLSCEQNLNHDAMYWYRQDPGQGLRLIYYSQIVNDFQKGDIAEGYSVSREKKESFPLTVTSAQKNPTAFYLCASSMQGQGNQPQHFGDGTRLSIL.

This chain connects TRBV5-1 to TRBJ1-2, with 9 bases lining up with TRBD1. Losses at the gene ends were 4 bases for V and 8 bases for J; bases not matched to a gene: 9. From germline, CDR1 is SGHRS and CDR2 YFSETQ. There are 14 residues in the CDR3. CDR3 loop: CASSPTGTGLGYTF. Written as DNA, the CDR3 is TGCGCCAGCAGCCCAACGGGGACAGGGTTGGGCTACACCTTC.

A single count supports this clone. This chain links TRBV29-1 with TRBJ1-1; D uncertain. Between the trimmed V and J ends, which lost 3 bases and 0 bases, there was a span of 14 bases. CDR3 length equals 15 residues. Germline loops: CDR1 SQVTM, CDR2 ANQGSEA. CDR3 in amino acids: CSVDWEVGMNTEAFF. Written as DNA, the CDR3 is TGCAGCGTTGATTGGGAGGTTGGCATGAACACTGAAGCTTTCTTT.

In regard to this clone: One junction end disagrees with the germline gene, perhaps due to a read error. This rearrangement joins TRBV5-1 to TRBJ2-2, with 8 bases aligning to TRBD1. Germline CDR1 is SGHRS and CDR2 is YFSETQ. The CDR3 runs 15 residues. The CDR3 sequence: CASGLTGANTGELFF. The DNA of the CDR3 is TGCGCCAGCGGCTTGACAGGGGCGAACACCGGGGAGCTGTTTTTT.

CDR3 protein: CASGLSPYEQYF. The CDR3, as DNA: TGTGCTAGTGGTTTGAGCCCCTACGAGCAGTACTTC. This sequence joins TRBV12-5 and TRBJ2-7, with D uncertain. The germline V gene encodes CDR1 LGHNT and CDR2 FRNRAP. The CDR3 runs 12 residues. V lost 2 bases and J lost 2, with 4 bases in between.

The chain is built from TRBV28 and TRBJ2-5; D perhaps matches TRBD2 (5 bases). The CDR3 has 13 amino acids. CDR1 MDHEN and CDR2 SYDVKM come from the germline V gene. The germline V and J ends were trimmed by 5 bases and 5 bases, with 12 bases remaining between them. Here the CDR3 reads CASSQTMSETQYF. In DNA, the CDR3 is TGTGCCAGCAGTCAGACTATGTCGGAGACCCAGTACTTC.

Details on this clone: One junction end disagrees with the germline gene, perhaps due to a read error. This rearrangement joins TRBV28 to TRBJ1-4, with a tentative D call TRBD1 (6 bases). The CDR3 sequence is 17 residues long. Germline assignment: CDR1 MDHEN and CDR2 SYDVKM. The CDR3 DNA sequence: TGTGCCAGCAGTTTCGGGATAATGGGGGACATTAGTGAAAAACTGCTTTTT. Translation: CASSFGIMGDISEKLLF.

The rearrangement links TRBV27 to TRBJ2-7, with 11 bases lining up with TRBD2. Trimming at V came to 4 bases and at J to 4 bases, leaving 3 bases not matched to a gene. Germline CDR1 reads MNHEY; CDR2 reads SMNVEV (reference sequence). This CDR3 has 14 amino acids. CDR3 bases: TGTGCCAGCAGTTGGGGGACTAGCGGATACGAGCAGTACTTC. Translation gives CASSWGTSGYEQYF.

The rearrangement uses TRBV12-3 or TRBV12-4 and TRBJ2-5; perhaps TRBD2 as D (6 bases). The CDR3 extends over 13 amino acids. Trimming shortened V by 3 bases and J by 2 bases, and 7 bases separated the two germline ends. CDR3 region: CASSLGGQETQYF. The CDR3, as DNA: TGTGCCAGCAGTTTGGGGGGTCAAGAGACCCAGTACTTC.

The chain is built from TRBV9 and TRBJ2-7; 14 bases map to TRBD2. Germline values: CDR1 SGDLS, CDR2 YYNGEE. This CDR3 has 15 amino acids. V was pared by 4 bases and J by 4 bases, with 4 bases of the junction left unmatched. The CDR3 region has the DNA TGTGCCAGCAGCACGGGGACTAGCGGGAGATACGAGCAGTACTTC. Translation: CASSTGTSGRYEQYF.

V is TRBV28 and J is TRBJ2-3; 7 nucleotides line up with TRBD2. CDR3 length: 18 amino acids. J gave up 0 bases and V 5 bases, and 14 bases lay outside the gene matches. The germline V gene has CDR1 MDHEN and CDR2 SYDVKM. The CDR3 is CASSGGVSGGISTDTQYF. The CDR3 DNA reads TGTGCCAGCAGTGGCGGGGTGTCGGGGGGTATAAGCACAGATACGCAGTATTTT.